Below, 7 T cell receptor beta chains from the same sample are listed, as sequenced in a study of blood T cell repertoires in COVID-19. Assay used: immunoSEQ multiplex PCR; TCRdb lists only in-frame clones, some missing. The sample carries some 390,000 clones, around 87% recorded once. The material sequenced was PBMCs or T cells enriched from blood (not recorded which). The receptors stem from a man aged 30-40 years who had recovered from COVID-19.

The chain links TRBV29-1 to TRBJ2-1, with 7 bases fitting TRBD2. Per germline, CDR1 SQVTM and CDR2 ANQGSEA. Trimming took 8 bases from V and 10 from J; bases not matched to a gene: 11. CDR3 size: 12 residues. The CDR3 protein is CSWASGRGEQFF. Written as DNA, the CDR3 is TGCAGCTGGGCTAGCGGAAGAGGGGAGCAGTTCTTC.

This clone was detected only once. The rearrangement uses TRBV5-5 and TRBJ2-7; 7 nucleotides agree with TRBD1. CDR1 and CDR2 (germline): SGHKS, YYEKEE (reference sequence). The junction had 6 bases not matched to a gene; V was cut back by 4 bases and J by 2 bases. CDR3 length: 14 amino acids. DNA for the CDR3: TGTGCCAGCAGCCTGGAAGGGGGCGCCTACGAGCAGTACTTC. It translates to CASSLEGGAYEQYF. Together with reference TRBV5-5 and TRBJ2-7, the CDR3 gives the full variable domain: DAGVTQSPTHLIKTRGQQVTLRCSPISGHKSVSWYQQVLGQGPQFIFQYYEKEERGRGNFPDRFSARQFPNYSSELNVNALLLGDSALYLCASSLEGGAYEQYFGPGTRLTVT.

The V and J genes are TRBV28 and TRBJ1-2, with 8 bases fitting TRBD1. The germline V gene has CDR1 MDHEN and CDR2 SYDVKM. The CDR3 consists of 13 residues. Losses at the gene ends were 7 bases for V and 4 bases for J; bases not matched to a gene: 5. The CDR3 DNA follows: TGTGCCAGCACAGGGGGCACCTCCTATGGCTACACCTTC. This sequence encodes CASTGGTSYGYTF.

The chain couples TRBV11-2 to TRBJ2-2; TRBD2 matches at 11 bases. Germline lookup yields CDR1 SGHAT and CDR2 FQNNGV. The trim removed 5 bases at V and 5 bases at J, leaving 7 bases unmatched. This CDR3 is 16 amino acids long. The CDR3 protein is CASSPRLAGRTGELFF. The CDR3 DNA reads TGTGCCAGCAGCCCGCGACTAGCGGGACGAACCGGGGAGCTGTTTTTT.

The count of this clone is one. The rearrangement joins TRBV27 to TRBJ2-1, with 8 bases identical to TRBD2. Germline CDR1 MNHEY, CDR2 SMNVEV (reference sequence). This CDR3 spans 16 amino acids. J gave up 2 bases and V 3 bases, and 6 bases lay outside the gene matches. CDR3 loop: CASSFRLAGAYNEQFF. DNA for the CDR3: TGTGCCAGCAGTTTTCGGCTAGCGGGTGCCTACAATGAGCAGTTCTTC.

The chain employs TRBV5-8 and TRBJ2-1; 7 positions agree with TRBD1. This CDR3 is 15 amino acids long. Germline loops: CDR1 SGHTS, CDR2 YDEGEE. Losses at the gene ends were 3 bases for V and 0 bases for J; bases not matched to a gene: 3. The CDR3 DNA reads TGTGCCAGCAGCTCACAGGGGAGCTCCTACAATGAGCAGTTCTTC. Translation: CASSSQGSSYNEQFF.

The chain uses TRBV7-7 and TRBJ2-7; 16 bases agree with TRBD2. This CDR3 has 17 amino acids. Trimming removed 5 bases from V and 2 bases from J; junction bases left unmatched: 6. Germline-derived CDR1 and CDR2 are SSHAT and FNYEAQ (reference sequence). The CDR3 is CASSLGTSGRVPYEQYF. The CDR3 region has the DNA TGTGCCAGCAGCCTAGGGACTAGCGGGAGGGTTCCCTACGAGCAGTACTTC.